The entry below describes one TCR beta chain. Its antigen is still unknown. This entry comes from a study of cytomegalovirus exposure and HLA in healthy donors. PCR used 60 Vbeta primers and 13 Jbeta primers. Measured with immunoSEQ multiplex PCR; TCRdb has only the in-frame clones, and not every one. This repertoire shows around 150,000 clones, roughly 9.6% found once; its top ten account for 6% to 7.5%. Findings of the study overall: Analysis performed later found about 17,000 TCR beta sequences associated with HLA alleles at 0.05 false discovery rate. Presence/absence analyses supposed approximately even sequencing depth among donors.

CDR3 length: 16 amino acids. In germline, CDR1 is SGHRS, CDR2 YFSETQ. V was trimmed by 4 bases and J by 0 bases, leaving 15 bases between them. The chain recombines TRBV5-1 with TRBJ2-3; D is possibly TRBD1 (6 bases). The sequencing input was PBMCs. This receptor was taken from a woman in her 40s in good health and CMV-seropositive. CDR3: CASSVVPGTSTDTQYF. As DNA, the CDR3 is TGCGCCAGCAGCGTGGTTCCCGGGACAAGCACAGATACGCAGTATTTT.